Detailed here is one TCR beta chain. These data originate in a study of blood T cell repertoires in COVID-19. About the study: Material from acute and convalescent COVID-19 was sourced from the United States, Italy and Spain. PBMCs, B-cell-depleted T cells, or T cells provided the cDNA or gDNA that made up the material.

The junction had 6 bases not matched to a gene; V was cut back by 4 bases and J by 4 bases. Germline CDR1 reads SGHTA; CDR2 reads FQGNSA. The CDR3 runs 14 residues. TCRdb's table, derived via immunoSEQ multiplex PCR, lists solely in-frame clones and lacks some. The profile covers more than 150,000 clones, with approximately 94% appearing a single time and 0.7% to 0.8% taken by the ten largest. Source material: peripheral blood. This TCR was sampled from a man aged 25 to 40 with COVID-19, enrolled during active disease. V is TRBV7-2 and J is TRBJ2-5; 7 nucleotides align to TRBD2. CDR3 bases: TGTGCCAGCAGCTCTAGACTAGCTGGAGAGACCCAGTACTTC. It encodes CASSSRLAGETQYF.